The 13 T cell receptor beta chains below all came from one sample that was sequenced in a study of T cells after yellow fever vaccination. TCRdb re-derived calls from the 5' RACE reads in MiXCR, one entry per CDR3 protein. The sample consists of nearly 350,000 distinct CDR3 sequences, roughly 8.3% of them appearing once. The input for sequencing was PBMCs, taken about 41 days after the first yellow fever vaccination. The source of these receptors is a young man who received the YFV17D yellow fever vaccine.

This clonotype was counted many times. The CDR3 spells CASSTGTGDYEQYV. The CDR3 DNA reads as TGTGCCAGCAGCACCGGGACAGGGGACTACGAGCAGTACGTC. The chain uses TRBV7-2 and TRBJ2-7, with TRBD1 identical over 10 bases. The germline gives CDR1 SGHTA, CDR2 FQGNSA. V gave up 5 bases and J gave up 3 bases; unmatched junction bases: 4. The CDR3 totals 14 residues.

This clonotype has just a few counts. This sequence joins TRBV7-6 and TRBJ2-2, with D uncertain. The length of the CDR3 is 13 residues. The V and J ends lost 5 bases and 10 bases respectively, with 14 bases between them. Germline CDR1 is SGHVS and CDR2 is FNYEAQ. CDR3 protein: CASSPLYGVELFF. CDR3 bases: TGTGCCAGCAGCCCGCTCTACGGCGTGGAGCTGTTTTTT. Filled out from reference TRBV7-6 and TRBJ2-2, the complete variable domain reads GAGVSQSPRYKVTKRGQDVALRCDPISGHVSLYWYRQALGQGPEFLTYFNYEAQQDKSGLPNDRFSAERPEGSISTLTIQRTEQRDSAMYRCASSPLYGVELFFGEGSRLTVL.

In its sample, this clonotype was seen a few times. This chain uses TRBV18 with TRBJ2-7; 8 bases agree with TRBD1. The CDR3 sequence is 14 residues long. Per the germline V gene, CDR1 is KGHSH and CDR2 is LQKENI. V dropped 3 bases and J dropped 2; count of bases not matched to a gene: 3. The CDR3 nucleotides read TGTGCCAGCTCACCGGGGACAGGTCCCTACGAGCAGTACGTC. Its protein is CASSPGTGPYEQYV.

This chain uses TRBV7-2 with TRBJ2-5, with 7 nucleotides matching TRBD1. The CDR3 runs 13 residues. Trimming removed 4 bases from V and 11 bases from J; junction bases left unmatched: 10. Germline-derived CDR1 and CDR2 are SGHTA and FQGNSA. The CDR3 nucleotides are TGTGCCAGCAGCTCTAGATCCCGGGACAGTCAGTACTTC. Its translation is CASSSRSRDSQYF.

The rearrangement uses TRBV20-1 and TRBJ2-3; 8 bases are a match to TRBD2. The CDR3 length is 12 residues. In germline, CDR1 is DFQATT, CDR2 SNEGSKA (reference sequence). The junction had 5 bases not matched to a gene; V was cut back by 6 bases and J by 6 bases. This chain's CDR3 is CSAAGGPDTQYF. The CDR3 DNA is TGCAGTGCGGCGGGGGGCCCCGATACGCAGTATTTT.

The gene calls are TRBV7-9 and TRBJ2-7; D may be TRBD2 (6 bases). The CDR3 has 13 residues. V lost 5 bases and J 6 bases, leaving 14 bases between the germline ends. Germline CDR1 SEHNR, CDR2 FQNEAQ (reference sequence). The CDR3 loop is CASSPSGGAEQYV. The CDR3, as DNA: TGTGCCAGCAGCCCCTCTGGAGGGGCCGAGCAGTACGTC.

The CDR3 spells CASSLRGQGVTDTQYF. Written as DNA, the CDR3 is TGTGCCAGCAGTTTAAGGGGACAGGGGGTTACAGATACGCAGTATTTT. This chain uses TRBV12-3 or TRBV12-4 with TRBJ2-3, with 11 bases aligning to TRBD1. CDR3 length: 16 amino acids. Trimming at V came to 2 bases and at J to 3 bases, leaving 4 bases not matched to a gene.

V usage is TRBV29-1 and J usage is TRBJ2-5; 7 nucleotides agree with TRBD2. The CDR3 totals 12 residues. Germline values: CDR1 SQVTM, CDR2 ANQGSEA. Unmatched junction bases numbered 8, after V lost 8 bases and J lost 5 bases. The CDR3 protein is CSHRTSVETQYF. The CDR3 coding sequence is TGCAGCCATCGGACTAGTGTGGAGACCCAGTACTTC.

The rearrangement links TRBV3-1 to TRBJ2-3; 9 positions agree with TRBD1. After removal of 1 base from V and 1 base from J, the junction contained 6 bases not matched to a gene. The V gene's germline CDR1 is LGHDT and CDR2 YNNKEL (reference sequence). The CDR3 is 17 amino acids. In DNA, the CDR3 is TGTGCCAGCAGCCAAGCTCTACAGGGGGCTCGCACAGATACGCAGTATTTT. Translated: CASSQALQGARTDTQYF.

This clonotype has just a few counts. The chain uses TRBV20-1 and TRBJ1-1, with a tentative D call TRBD1 (6 bases). CDR3 size: 11 residues. The germline V gene has CDR1 DFQATT and CDR2 SNEGSKA (reference sequence). V was trimmed by 8 bases and J by 5 bases, leaving 12 bases between them. This CDR3 is CSPQGGTEAFF. The CDR3 DNA reads TGCAGTCCACAGGGTGGAACTGAAGCTTTCTTT.

This clonotype was detected a few times. The chain has TRBV12-3 or TRBV12-4 and TRBJ1-4; D uncertain. The V end lost 3 bases, the J end lost 8 bases, and 13 bases lay between the germline ends. The CDR3 runs to 14 residues. The CDR3 region has the DNA TGTGCCAGCAGTTTGGCTGGGATTCCGGAAAAACTGTTTTTT. Translated, it gives CASSLAGIPEKLFF.

The CDR3 here is CASTPLKDTQYF. The CDR3 nucleotides read TGTGCCAGCACCCCGTTAAAAGATACGCAGTATTTT. V is TRBV14 and J is TRBJ2-3; D gene uncertain. From germline, CDR1 is SGHDN and CDR2 FVKESK. The V end lost 7 bases, the J end lost 5 bases, and 10 bases lay between the germline ends. The CDR3 is 12 amino acids.

The chain uses TRBV15 and TRBJ2-6, with D hard to call. Looked up from germline, CDR1 is LNHNV and CDR2 is YYDKDF (reference sequence). There are 16 residues in the CDR3. V dropped 0 bases and J dropped 0 bases, with 6 bases sitting between them. The CDR3 DNA reads TGTGCCACCAGCAGAGAGCGATACTCTGGGGCCAACGTCCTGACTTTC. Protein: CATSRERYSGANVLTF.